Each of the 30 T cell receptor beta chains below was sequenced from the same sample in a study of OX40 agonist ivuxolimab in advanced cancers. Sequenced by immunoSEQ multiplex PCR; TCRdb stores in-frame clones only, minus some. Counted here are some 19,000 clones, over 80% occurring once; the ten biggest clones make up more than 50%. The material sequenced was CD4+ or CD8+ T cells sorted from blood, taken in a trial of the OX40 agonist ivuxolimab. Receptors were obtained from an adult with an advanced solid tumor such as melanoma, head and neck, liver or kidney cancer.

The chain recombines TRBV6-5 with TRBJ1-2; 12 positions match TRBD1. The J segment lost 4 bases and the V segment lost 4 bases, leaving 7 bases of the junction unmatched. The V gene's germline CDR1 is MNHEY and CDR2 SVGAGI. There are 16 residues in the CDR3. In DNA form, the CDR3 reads TGTGCCAGCAGTTCACAAGGGACAGGGGGCGTCTATGGCTACACCTTC. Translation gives CASSSQGTGGVYGYTF.

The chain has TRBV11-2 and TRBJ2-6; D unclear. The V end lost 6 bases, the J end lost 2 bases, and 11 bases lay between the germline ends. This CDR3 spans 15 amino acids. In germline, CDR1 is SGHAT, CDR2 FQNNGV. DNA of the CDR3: TGTGCCAGCAGTTTTATTGGGACTGGGGCCAACGTCCTGACTTTC. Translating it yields CASSFIGTGANVLTF.

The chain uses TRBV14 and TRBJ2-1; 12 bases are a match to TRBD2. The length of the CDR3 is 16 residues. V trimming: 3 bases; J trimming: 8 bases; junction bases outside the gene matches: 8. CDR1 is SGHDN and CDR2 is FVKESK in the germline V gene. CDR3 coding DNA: TGTGCCAGCAGCCACAGGACTAGCGGGGTTGTAGATGAGCAGTTCTTC. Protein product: CASSHRTSGVVDEQFF. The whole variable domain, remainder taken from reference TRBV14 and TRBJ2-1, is EAGVTQFPSHSVIEKGQTVTLRCDPISGHDNLYWYRRVMGKEIKFLLHFVKESKQDESGMPNNRFLAERTGGTYSTLKVQPAELEDSGVYFCASSHRTSGVVDEQFFGPGTRLTVL.

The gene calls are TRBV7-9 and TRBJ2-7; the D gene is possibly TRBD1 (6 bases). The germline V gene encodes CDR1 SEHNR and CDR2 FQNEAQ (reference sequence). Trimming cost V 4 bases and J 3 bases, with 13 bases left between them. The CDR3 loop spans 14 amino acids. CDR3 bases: TGTGCCAGCAGCTACGACAGGAGCTTCTACGAGCAGTACTTC. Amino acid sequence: CASSYDRSFYEQYF.

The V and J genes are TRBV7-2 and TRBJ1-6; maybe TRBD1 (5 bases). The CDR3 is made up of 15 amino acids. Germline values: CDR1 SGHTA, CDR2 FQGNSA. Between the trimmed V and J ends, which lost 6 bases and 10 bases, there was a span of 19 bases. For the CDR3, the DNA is TGTGCCAGCAGTCAGCAGGGAAGTGAGTACTCACCCCTCCACTTT. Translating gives CASSQQGSEYSPLHF.

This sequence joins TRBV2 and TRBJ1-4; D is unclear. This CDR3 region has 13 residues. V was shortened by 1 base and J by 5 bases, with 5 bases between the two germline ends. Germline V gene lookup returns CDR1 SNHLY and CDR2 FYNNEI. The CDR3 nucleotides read TGTGCCAGCAGTGAAGTGGGGAATGAAAAACTGTTTTTT. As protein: CASSEVGNEKLFF.

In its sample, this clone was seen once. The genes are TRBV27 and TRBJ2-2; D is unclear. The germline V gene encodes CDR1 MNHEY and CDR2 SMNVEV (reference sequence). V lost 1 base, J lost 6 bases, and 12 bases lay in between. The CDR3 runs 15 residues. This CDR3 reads CASSLFGLLAGELFF. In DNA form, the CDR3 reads TGTGCCAGCAGTTTATTCGGTTTACTTGCCGGGGAGCTGTTTTTT.

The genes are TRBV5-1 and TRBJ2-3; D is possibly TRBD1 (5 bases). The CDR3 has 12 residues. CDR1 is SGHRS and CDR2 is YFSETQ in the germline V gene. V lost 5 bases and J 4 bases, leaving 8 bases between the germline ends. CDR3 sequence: CASRQVPDTQYF. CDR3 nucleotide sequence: TGCGCCAGCAGACAGGTCCCAGATACGCAGTATTTT.

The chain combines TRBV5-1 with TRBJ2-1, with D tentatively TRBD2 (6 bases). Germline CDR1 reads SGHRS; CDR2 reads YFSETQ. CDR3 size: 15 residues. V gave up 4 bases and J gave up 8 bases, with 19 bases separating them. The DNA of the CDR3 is TGCGCCAGCAGCCCGGGACTCCCCTCGGGTGATGAGCAGTTCTTC. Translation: CASSPGLPSGDEQFF.

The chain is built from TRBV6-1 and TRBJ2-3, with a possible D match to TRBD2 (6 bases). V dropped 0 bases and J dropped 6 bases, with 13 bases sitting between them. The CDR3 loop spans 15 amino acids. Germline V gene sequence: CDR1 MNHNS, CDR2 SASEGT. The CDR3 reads CASSEARSAGDTQYF. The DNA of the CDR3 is TGTGCCAGCAGTGAAGCTCGATCTGCGGGGGATACGCAGTATTTT.

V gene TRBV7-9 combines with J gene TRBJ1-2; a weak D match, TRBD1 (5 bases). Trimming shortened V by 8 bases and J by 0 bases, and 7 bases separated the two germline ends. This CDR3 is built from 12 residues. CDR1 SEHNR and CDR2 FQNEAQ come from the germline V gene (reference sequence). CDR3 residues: CASSGPNYGYTF. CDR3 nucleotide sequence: TGTGCCAGCTCGGGACCTAACTATGGCTACACCTTC.

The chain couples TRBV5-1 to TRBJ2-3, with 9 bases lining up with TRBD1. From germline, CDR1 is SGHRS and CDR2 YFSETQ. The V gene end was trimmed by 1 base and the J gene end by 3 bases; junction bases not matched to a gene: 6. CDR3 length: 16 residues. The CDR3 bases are TGCGCCAGCAGCTTGCTTGGGGACAGGGTGACAGATACGCAGTATTTT. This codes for CASSLLGDRVTDTQYF.

CDR3 coding DNA: TGTGCCAGCAGTGACTACTCCTACGAGCAGTACTTC. Translation: CASSDYSYEQYF. The gene calls are TRBV6-5 and TRBJ2-7, with D possibly matching TRBD2 (5 bases). The CDR3 extends over 12 amino acids. Germline CDR1 MNHEY, CDR2 SVGAGI. The V gene lost 5 bases and the J gene lost 0 bases, with 5 bases spanning the gap.

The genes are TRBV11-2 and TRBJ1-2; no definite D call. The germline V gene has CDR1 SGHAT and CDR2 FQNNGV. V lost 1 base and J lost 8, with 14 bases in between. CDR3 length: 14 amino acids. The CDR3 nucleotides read TGTGCCAGCAGCTTAGTTTCCGCACCGGGCGGCTACACCTTC. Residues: CASSLVSAPGGYTF.

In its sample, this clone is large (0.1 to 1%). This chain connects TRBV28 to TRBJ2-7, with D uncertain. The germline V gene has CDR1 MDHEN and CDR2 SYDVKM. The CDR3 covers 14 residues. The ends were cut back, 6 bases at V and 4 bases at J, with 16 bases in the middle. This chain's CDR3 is CASSQTDLLYEQYF. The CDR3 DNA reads TGTGCCAGCAGCCAAACGGACCTTTTATACGAGCAGTACTTC. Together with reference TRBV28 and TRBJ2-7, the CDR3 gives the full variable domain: DVKVTQSSRYLVKRTGEKVFLECVQDMDHENMFWYRQDPGLGLRLIYFSYDVKMKEKGDIPEGYSVSREKKERFSLILESASTNQTSMYLCASSQTDLLYEQYFGPGTRLTVT.

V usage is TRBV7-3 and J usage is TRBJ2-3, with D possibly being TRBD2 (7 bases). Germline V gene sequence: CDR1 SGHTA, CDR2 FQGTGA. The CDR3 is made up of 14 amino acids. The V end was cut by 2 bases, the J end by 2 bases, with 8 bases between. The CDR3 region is CASSLAGATDTQYF. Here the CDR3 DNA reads TGTGCCAGCAGCTTAGCGGGGGCCACAGATACGCAGTATTTT.

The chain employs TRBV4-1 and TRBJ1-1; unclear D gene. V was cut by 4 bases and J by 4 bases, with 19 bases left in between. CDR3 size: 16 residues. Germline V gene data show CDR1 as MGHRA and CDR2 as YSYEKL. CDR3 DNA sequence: TGCGCCAGCAGCCCCTCGGCTCGGGGATCGGGCACTGAAGCTTTCTTT. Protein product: CASSPSARGSGTEAFF.

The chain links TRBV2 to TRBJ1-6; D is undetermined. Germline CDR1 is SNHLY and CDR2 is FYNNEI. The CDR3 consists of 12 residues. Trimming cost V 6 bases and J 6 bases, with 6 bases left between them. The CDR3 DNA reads TGTGCCAGCAGGTGGGGTAATTCACCCCTCCACTTT. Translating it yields CASRWGNSPLHF.

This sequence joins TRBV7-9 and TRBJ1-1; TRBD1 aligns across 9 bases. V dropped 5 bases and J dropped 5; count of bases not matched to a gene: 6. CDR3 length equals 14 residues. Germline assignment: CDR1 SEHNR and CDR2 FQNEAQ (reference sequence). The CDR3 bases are TGTGCCAGCAGCGAAACAGGGGGCCAGACTGAAGCTTTCTTT. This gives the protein CASSETGGQTEAFF.

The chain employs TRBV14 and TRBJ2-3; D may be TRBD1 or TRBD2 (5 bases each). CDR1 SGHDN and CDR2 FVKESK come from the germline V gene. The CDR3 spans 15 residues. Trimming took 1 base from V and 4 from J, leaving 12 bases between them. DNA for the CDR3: TGTGCCAGCAGCCAAGCCTTCCGGGGCCCAGATACGCAGTATTTT. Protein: CASSQAFRGPDTQYF.

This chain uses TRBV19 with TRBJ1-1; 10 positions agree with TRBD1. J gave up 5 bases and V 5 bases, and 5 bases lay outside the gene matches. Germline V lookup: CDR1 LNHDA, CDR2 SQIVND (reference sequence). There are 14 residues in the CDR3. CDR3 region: CASSWGQGRTEAFF. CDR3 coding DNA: TGTGCCAGTAGTTGGGGACAGGGGCGGACTGAAGCTTTCTTT.

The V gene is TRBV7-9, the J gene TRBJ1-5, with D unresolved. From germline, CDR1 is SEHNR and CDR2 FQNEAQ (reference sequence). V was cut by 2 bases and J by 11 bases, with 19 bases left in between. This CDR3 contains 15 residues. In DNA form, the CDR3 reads TGTGCCAGCAGCTTAAGCGGCGCGGAAGGCTTGGCCCAGCATTTT. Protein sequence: CASSLSGAEGLAQHF.

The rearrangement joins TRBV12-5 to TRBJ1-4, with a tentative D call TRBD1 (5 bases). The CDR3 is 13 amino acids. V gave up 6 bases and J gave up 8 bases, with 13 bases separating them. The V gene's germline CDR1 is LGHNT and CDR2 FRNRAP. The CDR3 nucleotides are TGTGCTAGTGGGAGGGGTATTTGGGAAAAACTGTTTTTT. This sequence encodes CASGRGIWEKLFF.

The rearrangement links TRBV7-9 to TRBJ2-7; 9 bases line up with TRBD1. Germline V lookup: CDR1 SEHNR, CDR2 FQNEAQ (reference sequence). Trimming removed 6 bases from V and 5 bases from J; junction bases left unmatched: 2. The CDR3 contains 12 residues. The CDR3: CASSTGGDEQYF. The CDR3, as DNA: TGTGCCAGCAGTACAGGGGGCGACGAGCAGTACTTC.

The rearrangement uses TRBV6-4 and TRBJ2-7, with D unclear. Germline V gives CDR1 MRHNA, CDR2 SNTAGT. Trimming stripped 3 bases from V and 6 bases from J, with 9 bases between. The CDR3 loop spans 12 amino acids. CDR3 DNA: TGTGCCAGCAGTGAAACCTCGGCCGAGCAGTACTTC. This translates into CASSETSAEQYF.

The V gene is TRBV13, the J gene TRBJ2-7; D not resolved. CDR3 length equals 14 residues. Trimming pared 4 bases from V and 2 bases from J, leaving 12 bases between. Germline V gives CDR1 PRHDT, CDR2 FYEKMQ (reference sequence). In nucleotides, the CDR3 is TGTGCCAGCAGCTCGAGGACCTTAACCTACGAGCAGTACTTC. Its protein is CASSSRTLTYEQYF.

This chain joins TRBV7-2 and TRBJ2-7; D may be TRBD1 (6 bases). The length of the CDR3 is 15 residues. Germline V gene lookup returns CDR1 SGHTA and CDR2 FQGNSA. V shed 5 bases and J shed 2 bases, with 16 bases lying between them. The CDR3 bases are TGTGCCAGCAGCCGCAGGACAGCAAAGGCCTACGAGCAGTACTTC. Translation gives CASSRRTAKAYEQYF.

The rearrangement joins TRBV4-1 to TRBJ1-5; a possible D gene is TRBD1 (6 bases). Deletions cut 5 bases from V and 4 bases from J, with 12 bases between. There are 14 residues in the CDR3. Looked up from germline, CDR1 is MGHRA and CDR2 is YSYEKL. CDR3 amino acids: CASSAGAGNQPQHF. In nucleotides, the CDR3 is TGCGCCAGCAGCGCGGGGGCAGGAAATCAGCCCCAGCATTTT.

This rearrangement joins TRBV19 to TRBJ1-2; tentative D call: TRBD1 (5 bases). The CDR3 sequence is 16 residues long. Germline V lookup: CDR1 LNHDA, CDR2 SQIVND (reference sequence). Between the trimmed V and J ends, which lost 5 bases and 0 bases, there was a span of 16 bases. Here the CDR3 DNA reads TGTGCCAGTAGTTCACACCAGGGATTCCCTAACTATGGCTACACCTTC. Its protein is CASSSHQGFPNYGYTF.

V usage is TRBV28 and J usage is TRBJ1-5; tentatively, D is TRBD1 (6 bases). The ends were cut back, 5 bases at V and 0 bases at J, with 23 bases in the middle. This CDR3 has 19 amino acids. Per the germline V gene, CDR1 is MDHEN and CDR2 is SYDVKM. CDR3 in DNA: TGTGCCAGCAGTCCTCTGACAGGCCCCTCTCCGGATAGCAATCAGCCCCAGCATTTT. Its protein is CASSPLTGPSPDSNQPQHF.